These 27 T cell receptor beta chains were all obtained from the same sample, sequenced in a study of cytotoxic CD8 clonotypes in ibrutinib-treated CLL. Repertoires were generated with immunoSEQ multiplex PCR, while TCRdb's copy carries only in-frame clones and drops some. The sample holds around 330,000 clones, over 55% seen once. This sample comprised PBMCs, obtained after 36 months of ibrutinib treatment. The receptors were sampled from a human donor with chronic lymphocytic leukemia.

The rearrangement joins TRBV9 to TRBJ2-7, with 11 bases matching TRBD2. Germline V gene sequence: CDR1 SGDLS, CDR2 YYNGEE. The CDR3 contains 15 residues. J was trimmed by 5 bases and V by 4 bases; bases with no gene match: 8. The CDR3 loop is CASSPASGGFDEQYF. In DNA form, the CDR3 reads TGTGCCAGCAGCCCAGCTAGCGGGGGGTTCGACGAGCAGTACTTC.

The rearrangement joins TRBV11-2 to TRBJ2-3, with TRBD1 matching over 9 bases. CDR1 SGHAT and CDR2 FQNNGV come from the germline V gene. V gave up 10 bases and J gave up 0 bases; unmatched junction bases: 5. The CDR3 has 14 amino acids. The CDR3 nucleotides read TGTGCCACAGGACAGGGGAAAAGCACAGATACGCAGTATTTT. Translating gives CATGQGKSTDTQYF.

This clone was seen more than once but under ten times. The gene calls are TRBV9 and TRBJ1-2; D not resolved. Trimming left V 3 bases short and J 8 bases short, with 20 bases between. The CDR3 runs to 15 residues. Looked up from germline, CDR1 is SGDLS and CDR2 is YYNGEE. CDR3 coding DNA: TGTGCCAGCAGCGCCACTGAAGCCCGGACGTTGGGCTACACCTTC. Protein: CASSATEARTLGYTF. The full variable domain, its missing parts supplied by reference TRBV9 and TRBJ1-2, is DSGVTQTPKHLITATGQRVTLRCSPRSGDLSVYWYQQSLDQGLQFLIQYYNGEERAKGNILERFSAQQFPDLHSELNLSSLELGDSALYFCASSATEARTLGYTFGSGTRLTVV.

This chain's CDR3 is CASSPGTSGRFTDTQYF. CDR3 sequence (DNA): TGTGCCAGCAGCCCGGGGACTAGCGGGAGGTTTACAGATACGCAGTATTTT. The chain carries TRBV14 and TRBJ2-3; 15 nucleotides align to TRBD2. CDR1 is SGHDN, CDR2 FVKESK, per germline. The CDR3 is 17 amino acids. V shed 4 bases, J shed 3 bases, and the junction held 5 bases outside the gene matches.

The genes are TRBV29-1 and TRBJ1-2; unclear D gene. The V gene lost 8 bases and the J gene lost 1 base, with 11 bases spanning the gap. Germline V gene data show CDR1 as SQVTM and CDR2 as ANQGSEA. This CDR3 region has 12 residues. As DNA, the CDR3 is TGCAGCAGCCGTGGAGGTAACTATGGCTACACCTTC. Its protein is CSSRGGNYGYTF.

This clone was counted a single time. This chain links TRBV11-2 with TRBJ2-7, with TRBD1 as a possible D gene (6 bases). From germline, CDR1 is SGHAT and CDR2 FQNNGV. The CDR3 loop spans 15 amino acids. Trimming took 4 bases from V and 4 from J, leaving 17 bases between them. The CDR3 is CASSSEGELVYEQYF. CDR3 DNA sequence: TGTGCCAGCAGCTCCGAGGGGGAGTTGGTGTACGAGCAGTACTTC.

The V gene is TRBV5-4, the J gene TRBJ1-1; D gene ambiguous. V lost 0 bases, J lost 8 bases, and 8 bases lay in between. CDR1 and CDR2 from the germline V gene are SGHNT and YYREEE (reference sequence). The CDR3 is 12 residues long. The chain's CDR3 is CASSLVTEEAFF. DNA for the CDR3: TGTGCCAGCAGCTTGGTTACGGAAGAAGCTTTCTTT.

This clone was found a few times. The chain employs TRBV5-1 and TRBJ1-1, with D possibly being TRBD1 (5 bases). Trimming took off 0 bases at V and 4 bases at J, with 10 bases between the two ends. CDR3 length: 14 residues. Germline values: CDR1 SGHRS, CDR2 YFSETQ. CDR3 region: CASSLESGGTEAFF. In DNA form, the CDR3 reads TGCGCCAGCAGCTTGGAATCCGGGGGCACTGAAGCTTTCTTT.

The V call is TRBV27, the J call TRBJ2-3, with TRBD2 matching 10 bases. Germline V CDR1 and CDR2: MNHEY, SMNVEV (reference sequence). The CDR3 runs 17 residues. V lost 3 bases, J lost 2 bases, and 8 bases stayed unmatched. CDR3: CASSFRPLAGTTDTQYF. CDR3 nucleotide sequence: TGTGCCAGCAGTTTCCGCCCACTAGCGGGAACCACAGATACGCAGTATTTT.

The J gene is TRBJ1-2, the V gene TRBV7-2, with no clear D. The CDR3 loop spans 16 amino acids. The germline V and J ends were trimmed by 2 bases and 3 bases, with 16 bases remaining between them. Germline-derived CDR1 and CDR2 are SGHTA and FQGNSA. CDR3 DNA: TGTGCCAGCAGCTTACTGGCCAACCCCTACTACTATGGCTACACCTTC. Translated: CASSLLANPYYYGYTF.

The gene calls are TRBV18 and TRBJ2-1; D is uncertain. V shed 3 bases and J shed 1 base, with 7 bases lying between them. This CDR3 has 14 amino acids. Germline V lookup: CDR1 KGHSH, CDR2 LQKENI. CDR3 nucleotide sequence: TGTGCCAGCTCACCCCTAGTTTCCTACAATGAGCAGTTCTTC. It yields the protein CASSPLVSYNEQFF.

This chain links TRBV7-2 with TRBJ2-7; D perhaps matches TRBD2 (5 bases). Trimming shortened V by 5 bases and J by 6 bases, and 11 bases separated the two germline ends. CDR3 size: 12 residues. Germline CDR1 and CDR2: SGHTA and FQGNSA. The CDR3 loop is CASSVDYTEQYF. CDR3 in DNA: TGTGCCAGCAGCGTCGACTACACCGAGCAGTACTTC. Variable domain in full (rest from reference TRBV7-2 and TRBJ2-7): GAGVSQSPSNKVTEKGKDVELRCDPISGHTALYWYRQSLGQGLEFLIYFQGNSAPDKSGLPSDRFSAERTGGSVSTLTIQRTQQEDSAVYLCASSVDYTEQYFGPGTRLTVT.

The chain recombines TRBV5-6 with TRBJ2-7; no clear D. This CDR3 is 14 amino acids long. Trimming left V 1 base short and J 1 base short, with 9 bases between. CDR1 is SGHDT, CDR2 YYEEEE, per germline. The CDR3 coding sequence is TGTGCCAGCAGCTTGCCCCACGGATCCTACGAGCAGTACTTC. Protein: CASSLPHGSYEQYF. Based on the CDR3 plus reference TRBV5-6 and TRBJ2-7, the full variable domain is DAGVTQSPTHLIKTRGQQVTLRCSPKSGHDTVSWYQQALGQGPQFIFQYYEEEERQRGNFPDRFSGHQFPNYSSELNVNALLLGDSALYLCASSLPHGSYEQYFGPGTRLTVT.

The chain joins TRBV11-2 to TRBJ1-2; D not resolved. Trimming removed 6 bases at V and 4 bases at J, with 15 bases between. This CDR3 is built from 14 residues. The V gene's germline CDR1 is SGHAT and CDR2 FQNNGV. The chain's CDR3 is CASSPELGVYGYTF. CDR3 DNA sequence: TGTGCCAGCAGTCCAGAGCTTGGGGTCTATGGCTACACCTTC.

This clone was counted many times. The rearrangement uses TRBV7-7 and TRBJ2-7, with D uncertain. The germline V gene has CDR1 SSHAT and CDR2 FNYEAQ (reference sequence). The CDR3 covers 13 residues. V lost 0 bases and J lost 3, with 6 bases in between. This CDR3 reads CASSLARNYEQYF. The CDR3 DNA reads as TGTGCCAGCAGCTTAGCCCGGAACTACGAGCAGTACTTC.

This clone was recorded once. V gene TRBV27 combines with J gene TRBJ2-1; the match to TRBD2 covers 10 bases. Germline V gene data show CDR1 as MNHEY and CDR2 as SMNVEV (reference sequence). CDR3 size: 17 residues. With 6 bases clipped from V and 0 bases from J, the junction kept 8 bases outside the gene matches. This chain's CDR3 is CASSSQAGGPSYNEQFF. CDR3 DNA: TGTGCCAGCAGCTCACAAGCGGGAGGGCCCTCCTACAATGAGCAGTTCTTC.

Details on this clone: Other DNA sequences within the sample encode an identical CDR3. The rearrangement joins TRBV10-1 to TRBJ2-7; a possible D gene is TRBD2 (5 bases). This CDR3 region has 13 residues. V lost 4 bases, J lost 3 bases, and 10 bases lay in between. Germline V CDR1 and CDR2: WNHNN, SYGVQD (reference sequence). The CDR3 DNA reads TGCGCCAGCAGTGGTACGGGAAGCTACGAGCAGTACTTC. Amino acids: CASSGTGSYEQYF.

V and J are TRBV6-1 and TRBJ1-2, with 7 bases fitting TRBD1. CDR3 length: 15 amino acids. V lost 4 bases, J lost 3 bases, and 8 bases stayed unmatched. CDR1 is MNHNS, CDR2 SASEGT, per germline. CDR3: CASSGRVGQDYGYTF. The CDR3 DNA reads TGTGCCAGCAGTGGTCGCGTCGGACAGGACTATGGCTACACCTTC.

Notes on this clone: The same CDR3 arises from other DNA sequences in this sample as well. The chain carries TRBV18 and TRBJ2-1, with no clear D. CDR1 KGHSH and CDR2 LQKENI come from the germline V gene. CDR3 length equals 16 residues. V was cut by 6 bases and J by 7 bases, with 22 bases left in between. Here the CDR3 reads CASSPRDRVDGNEQFF. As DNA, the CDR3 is TGTGCCAGCTCGCCAAGGGATAGGGTCGATGGGAATGAGCAGTTCTTC.

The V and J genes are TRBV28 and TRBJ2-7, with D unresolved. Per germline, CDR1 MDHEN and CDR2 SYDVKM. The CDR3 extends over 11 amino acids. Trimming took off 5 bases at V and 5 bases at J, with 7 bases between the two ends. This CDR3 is CASSSSNEQYF. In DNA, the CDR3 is TGTGCCAGCAGTAGTTCGAACGAGCAGTACTTC.

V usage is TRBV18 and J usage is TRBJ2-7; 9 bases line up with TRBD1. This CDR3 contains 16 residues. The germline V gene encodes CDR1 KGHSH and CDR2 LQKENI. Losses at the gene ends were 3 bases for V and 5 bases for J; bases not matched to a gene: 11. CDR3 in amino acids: CASSPYPRDRENEQYF. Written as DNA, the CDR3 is TGTGCCAGCTCACCGTATCCTCGGGACAGGGAGAACGAGCAGTACTTC.

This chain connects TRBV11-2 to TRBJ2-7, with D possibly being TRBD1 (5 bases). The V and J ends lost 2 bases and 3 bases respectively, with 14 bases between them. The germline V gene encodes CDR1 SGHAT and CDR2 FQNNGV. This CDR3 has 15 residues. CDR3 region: CASSLSTAYRYEQYF. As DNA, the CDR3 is TGTGCCAGCAGCTTATCGACAGCTTACCGCTACGAGCAGTACTTC.

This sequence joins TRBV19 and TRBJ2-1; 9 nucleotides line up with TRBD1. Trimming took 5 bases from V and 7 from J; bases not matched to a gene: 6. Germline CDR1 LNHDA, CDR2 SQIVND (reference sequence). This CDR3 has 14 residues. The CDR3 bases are TGTGCCAGTAGTCATGGACAGGGGCCGAATGAGCAGTTCTTC. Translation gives CASSHGQGPNEQFF.

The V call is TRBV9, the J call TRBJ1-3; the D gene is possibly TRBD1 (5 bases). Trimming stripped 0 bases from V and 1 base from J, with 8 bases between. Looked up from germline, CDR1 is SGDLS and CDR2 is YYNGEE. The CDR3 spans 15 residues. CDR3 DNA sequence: TGTGCCAGCAGCGTAGGGGAGGGGTCTGGAAACACCATATATTTT. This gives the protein CASSVGEGSGNTIYF.

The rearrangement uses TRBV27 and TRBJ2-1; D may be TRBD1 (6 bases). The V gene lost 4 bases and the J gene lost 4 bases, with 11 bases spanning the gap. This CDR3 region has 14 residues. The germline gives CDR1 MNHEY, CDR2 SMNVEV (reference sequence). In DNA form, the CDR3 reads TGTGCCAGCAGTTATACCACAGGGTACAATGAGCAGTTCTTC. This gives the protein CASSYTTGYNEQFF.

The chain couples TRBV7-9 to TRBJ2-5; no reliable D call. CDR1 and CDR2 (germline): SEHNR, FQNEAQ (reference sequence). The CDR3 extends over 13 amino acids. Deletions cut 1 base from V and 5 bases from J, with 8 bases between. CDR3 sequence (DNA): TGTGCCAGCAGCTTAGTTTTGGGGGAGACCCAGTACTTC. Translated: CASSLVLGETQYF.

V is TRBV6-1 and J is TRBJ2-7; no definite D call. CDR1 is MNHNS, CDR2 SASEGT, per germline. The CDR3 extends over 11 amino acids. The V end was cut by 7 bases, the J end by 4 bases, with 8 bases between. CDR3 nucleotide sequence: TGTGCCAGCATTGGGGTTTACGAGCAGTACTTC. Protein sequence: CASIGVYEQYF.